This TCR beta chain was recovered during a study of cytomegalovirus exposure and HLA in healthy donors. General observations from the study: The study put some 150 TCR beta chains on its list as cytomegalovirus-associated.

Notes on this clone: Its antigen is as yet unknown. Distinct nucleotide sequences in the sample also encode this CDR3.

PCR employed 60 Vbeta and 13 Jbeta primers. Authors' processing steps: In a later analysis, the count reached some 83 million unique TCR beta chains, with roughly 12 million shared. Here immunoSEQ multiplex PCR was the method, and the copy in TCRdb shows in-frame clones only, minus some. For V, J and clone size, that table is used; D and trimming come from the DNA. The repertoire holds fewer than 50,000 clones, with about 64% as singletons. V lost 3 bases, J lost 2 bases, and 6 bases stayed unmatched. The CDR3 is made up of 15 amino acids. The germline V gene has CDR1 SGHTA and CDR2 FQGNSA. The receptor comes from a man aged 60 to 75 in good health and CMV-seropositive. Sequenced: PBMCs. The rearrangement joins TRBV7-2 to TRBJ2-5; 7 bases line up with TRBD1. CDR3 region: CASSLAGTAQETQYF. The CDR3 region has the DNA TGTGCCAGCAGCTTGGCTGGGACAGCTCAAGAGACCCAGTACTTC.